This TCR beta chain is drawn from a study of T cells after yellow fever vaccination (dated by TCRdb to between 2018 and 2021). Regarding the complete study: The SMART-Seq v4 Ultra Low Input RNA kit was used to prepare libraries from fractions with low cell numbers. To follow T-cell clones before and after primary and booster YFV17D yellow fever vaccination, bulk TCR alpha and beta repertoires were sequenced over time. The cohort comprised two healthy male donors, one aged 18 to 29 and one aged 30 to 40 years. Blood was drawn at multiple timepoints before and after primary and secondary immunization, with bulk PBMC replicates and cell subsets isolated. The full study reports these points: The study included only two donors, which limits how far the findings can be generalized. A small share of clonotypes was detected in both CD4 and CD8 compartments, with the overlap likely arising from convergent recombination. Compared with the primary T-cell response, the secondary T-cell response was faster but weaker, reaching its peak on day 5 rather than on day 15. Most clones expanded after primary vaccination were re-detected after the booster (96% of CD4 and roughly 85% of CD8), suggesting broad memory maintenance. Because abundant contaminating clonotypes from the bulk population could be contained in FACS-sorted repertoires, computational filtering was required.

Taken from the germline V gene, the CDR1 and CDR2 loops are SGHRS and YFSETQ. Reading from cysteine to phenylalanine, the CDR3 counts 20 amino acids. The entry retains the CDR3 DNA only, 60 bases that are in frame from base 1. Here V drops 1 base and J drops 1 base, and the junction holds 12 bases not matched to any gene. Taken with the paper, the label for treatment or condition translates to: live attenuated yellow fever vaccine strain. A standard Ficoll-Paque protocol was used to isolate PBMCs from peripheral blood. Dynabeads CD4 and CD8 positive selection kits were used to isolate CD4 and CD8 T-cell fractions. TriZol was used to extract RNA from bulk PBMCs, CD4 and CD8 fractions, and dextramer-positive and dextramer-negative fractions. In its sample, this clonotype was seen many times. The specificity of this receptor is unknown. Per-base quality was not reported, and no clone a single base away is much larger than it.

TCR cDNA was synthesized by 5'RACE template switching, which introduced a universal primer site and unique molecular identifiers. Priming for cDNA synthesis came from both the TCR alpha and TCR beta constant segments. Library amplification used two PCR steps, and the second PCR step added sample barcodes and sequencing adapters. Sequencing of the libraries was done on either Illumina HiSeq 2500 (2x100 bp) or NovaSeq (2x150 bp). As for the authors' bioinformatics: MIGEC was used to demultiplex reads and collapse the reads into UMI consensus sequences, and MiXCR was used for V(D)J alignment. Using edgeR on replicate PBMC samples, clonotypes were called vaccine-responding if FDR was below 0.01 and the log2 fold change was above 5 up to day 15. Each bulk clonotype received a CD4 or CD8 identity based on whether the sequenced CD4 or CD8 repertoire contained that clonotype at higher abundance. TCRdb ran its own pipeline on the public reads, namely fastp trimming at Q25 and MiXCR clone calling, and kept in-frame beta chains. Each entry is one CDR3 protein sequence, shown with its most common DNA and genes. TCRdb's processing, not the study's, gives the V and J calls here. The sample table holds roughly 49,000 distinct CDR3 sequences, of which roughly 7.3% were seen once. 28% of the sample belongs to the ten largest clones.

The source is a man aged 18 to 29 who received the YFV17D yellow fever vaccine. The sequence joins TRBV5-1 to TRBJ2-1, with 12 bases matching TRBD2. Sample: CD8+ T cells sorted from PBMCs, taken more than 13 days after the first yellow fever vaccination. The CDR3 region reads CASSLSLLAGGPGSYNEQFF. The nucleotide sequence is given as TGCGCCAGCAGCTTGAGCCTTCTAGCGGGGGGGCCGGGATCCTACAATGAGCAGTTCTTC.